This T cell receptor beta chain was recorded in a study of blood T cell repertoires in COVID-19. Germline CDR1 reads SGHVS; CDR2 reads FQNEAQ. V lost 1 base and J lost 10, with 13 bases in between. The CDR3 consists of 14 residues. Original data processing: Estimated nucleated cell counts came from reference gene primer amplification. Some clones are missing from TCRdb's copy, which holds only in-frame ones; the method was immunoSEQ multiplex PCR. V, J and clone size derive from that table, while D and trimming were established from the DNA sequence. Among around 94,000 clones listed, more than 90% were seen once.

This clonotype was obtained from a man in his late teens or twenties with acute or convalescent COVID-19. This chain joins TRBV7-8 and TRBJ1-4, with a possible D match to TRBD1 (6 bases). Sequences were obtained from peripheral blood. DNA of the CDR3: TGTGCCAGCAGCTTAGAAGGGGGGGTGGGAAAACTGTTTTTT. Its protein product is CASSLEGGVGKLFF.